These 19 T cell receptor beta chains were sequenced from one sample in a study of OX40 agonist ivuxolimab in advanced cancers. The data were produced by immunoSEQ multiplex PCR, yet TCRdb's version contains in-frame clones alone and is incomplete. The data show 95,000 to 100,000 clones, about four fifths seen once. The sequencing here drew on CD4+ or CD8+ T cells sorted from blood, taken in a trial of the OX40 agonist ivuxolimab. The receptors were sampled from an adult with an advanced solid tumor such as melanoma, head and neck, liver or kidney cancer.

The rearrangement joins TRBV7-8 to TRBJ1-2, with 9 bases identical to TRBD1. This CDR3 has 17 amino acids. Trimming cost V 5 bases and J 5 bases; bases outside gene matches: 15. Germline CDR1 is SGHVS and CDR2 is FQNEAQ. The CDR3 loop is CASSVTGQGGLGYGYTF. The CDR3 DNA sequence: TGTGCCAGCAGCGTTACGGGACAGGGAGGACTAGGGTATGGCTACACCTTC.

CDR3 bases: TGTGCCAGCAGCAAAGTAAACGGGGCGGGTTGGACAGATACGCAGTATTTT. Encoded protein: CASSKVNGAGWTDTQYF. The chain couples TRBV21-1 to TRBJ2-3. TRBV21-1 is labeled a pseudogene. This CDR3 contains 17 residues.

The chain couples TRBV27 to TRBJ1-5; D ambiguous. CDR1 and CDR2 from the germline V gene are MNHEY and SMNVEV (reference sequence). V was pared by 2 bases and J by 0 bases, with 20 bases between. There are 19 residues in the CDR3. The CDR3 region is CASSLLPAPVPNSNQPQHF. CDR3 sequence (DNA): TGTGCCAGCAGTTTACTCCCGGCGCCCGTTCCGAATAGCAATCAGCCCCAGCATTTT.

The rearrangement links TRBV12-5 to TRBJ2-1, with TRBD2 identical over 12 bases. The V gene's germline CDR1 is LGHNT and CDR2 FRNRAP. J was trimmed by 5 bases and V by 7 bases; bases with no gene match: 6. The CDR3 sequence is 15 residues long. The CDR3 region is CASATSGGYNNEQFF. As DNA, the CDR3 is TGTGCTAGTGCCACTAGCGGGGGGTACAACAATGAGCAGTTCTTC.

This chain joins TRBV7-2 and TRBJ2-3, with 10 bases lining up with TRBD2. The germline V gene has CDR1 SGHTA and CDR2 FQGNSA. Trimming took 2 bases from V and 3 from J; bases not matched to a gene: 2. The length of the CDR3 is 15 residues. This CDR3 reads CASSLSSGRTDTQYF. In DNA form, the CDR3 reads TGTGCCAGCAGCTTAAGTAGCGGGAGGACAGATACGCAGTATTTT.

The V gene is TRBV29-1, the J gene TRBJ1-5; D is undetermined. Germline V CDR1 and CDR2: SQVTM, ANQGSEA. The CDR3 totals 13 residues. Trimming pared 4 bases from V and 0 bases from J, leaving 7 bases between. CDR3 sequence: CSVVANSNQPQHF. The DNA for the CDR3 is TGCAGCGTTGTTGCCAATAGCAATCAGCCCCAGCATTTT.

The chain recombines TRBV6-6 with TRBJ2-3; the D gene is possibly TRBD1 (5 bases). The CDR3 is 15 amino acids. Germline lookup yields CDR1 MNHNY and CDR2 SVGAGI (reference sequence). V was cut by 6 bases and J by 3 bases, with 16 bases left in between. CDR3 nucleotides: TGTGCCAGCAGCTCATGGGGCGGATTAACAGATACGCAGTATTTT. This gives the protein CASSSWGGLTDTQYF.

The chain is built from TRBV4-3 and TRBJ2-1, with D perhaps matching TRBD2 (6 bases). Looked up from germline, CDR1 is LGHNA and CDR2 is YSLEER. The CDR3 consists of 13 residues. Trimming left V 4 bases short and J 12 bases short, with 16 bases between. CDR3 nucleotide sequence: TGCGCCAGCAGCCGAACCATGGCGGGACTGCAGTTCTTC. Protein: CASSRTMAGLQFF.

V usage is TRBV5-4 and J usage is TRBJ2-5; D perhaps matches TRBD1 (5 bases). The closer fit of TRBJ2-7 to the DNA end suggests the J call may be wrong. Germline CDR1 is SGHNT and CDR2 is YYREEE (reference sequence). The CDR3 is 14 amino acids. The CDR3 sequence is CASSLQGRGYEQYF. The CDR3 DNA reads TGTGCCAGCAGCTTGCAGGGAAGGGGCTACGAGCAGTACTTC.

This chain connects TRBV7-2 to TRBJ2-7; possible D gene TRBD1, 5 bases. CDR1 and CDR2 from the germline V gene are SGHTA and FQGNSA. The CDR3 extends over 13 amino acids. Trimming cost V 5 bases and J 2 bases, with 10 bases left between them. The CDR3: CASSHRGTYEQYF. The CDR3 region has the DNA TGTGCCAGCAGCCATAGGGGTACCTACGAGCAGTACTTC.

In the case of this clone: Its ends do not fully match the called genes, so a read error is possible. The CDR3 is CASSSPGAVKGYIF. In DNA, the CDR3 is TGTGCCAGCAGCTCCCCCGGGGCAGTTAAGGGCTACATCTTC. The chain combines TRBV11-2 with TRBJ1-2; a possible D gene is TRBD1 (5 bases). Germline V lookup: CDR1 SGHAT, CDR2 FQNNGV. This CDR3 has 14 residues.

V gene TRBV5-1 combines with J gene TRBJ1-1; no definite D call. Trimming removed 1 base at V and 2 bases at J, with 9 bases between. Germline V lookup: CDR1 SGHRS, CDR2 YFSETQ. The CDR3 has 14 amino acids. This CDR3 is CASSLSWTNTEAFF. The CDR3 region has the DNA TGCGCCAGCAGCTTGAGTTGGACCAACACTGAAGCTTTCTTT.

The V call is TRBV19, the J call TRBJ1-6; D gene ambiguous. CDR1 is LNHDA and CDR2 is SQIVND in the germline V gene (reference sequence). V shed 7 bases and J shed 7 bases, with 8 bases lying between them. There are 12 residues in the CDR3. This CDR3 reads CASTDGNSPLHF. CDR3 DNA sequence: TGTGCCAGTACGGACGGGAATTCACCCCTCCACTTT.

Turning to this clone: A read error may be the cause here, since a much bigger clone is one base away. This chain uses TRBV7-4 with TRBJ1-5; TRBD1 matches 8 bases. Per the germline V gene, CDR1 is SGHVT and CDR2 is SQSDAQ. Unmatched junction bases numbered 0, after V lost 3 bases and J lost 2 bases. This CDR3 has 14 amino acids. This CDR3 reads CASSLGQGNQPQHF. The DNA for the CDR3 is TGTGCCAGCAGCTTGGGACAGGGCAATCAGCCCCAGCATTTT.

The chain is built from TRBV29-1 and TRBJ2-3; D possibly corresponds to TRBD2 (7 bases). The CDR3 extends over 14 amino acids. Germline CDR1 SQVTM, CDR2 ANQGSEA. V lost 3 bases and J lost 3, with 13 bases in between. In DNA, the CDR3 is TGCAGCGTTGAGGCAGGGGAGGGGACAGATACGCAGTATTTT. It codes for CSVEAGEGTDTQYF.

The genes are TRBV19 and TRBJ2-6, with D perhaps TRBD1 (6 bases). Trimming removed 8 bases at V and 2 bases at J, with 16 bases between. CDR3 length equals 16 residues. Germline V lookup: CDR1 LNHDA, CDR2 SQIVND (reference sequence). The CDR3 sequence is CASRTGRPAGANVLTF. The CDR3 DNA reads TGTGCCAGTCGCACAGGGCGGCCGGCTGGGGCCAACGTCCTGACTTTC. The whole variable domain, remainder taken from reference TRBV19 and TRBJ2-6, is DGGITQSPKYLFRKEGQNVTLSCEQNLNHDAMYWYRQDPGQGLRLIYYSQIVNDFQKGDIAEGYSVSREKKESFPLTVTSAQKNPTAFYLCASRTGRPAGANVLTFGAGSRLTVL.

This chain links TRBV28 with TRBJ2-7; D is perhaps TRBD2 (6 bases). CDR1 is MDHEN and CDR2 is SYDVKM in the germline V gene. The CDR3 extends over 13 amino acids. The V end was cut by 6 bases, the J end by 3 bases, with 12 bases between. CDR3 sequence reads: CASRGRDRYEQYF. The DNA of the CDR3 is TGTGCCAGCAGGGGGCGGGACCGCTACGAGCAGTACTTC.

This clone was detected only once. The V and J genes are TRBV6-1 and TRBJ1-6; D remains unclear. The CDR3 loop spans 13 amino acids. Germline-derived CDR1 and CDR2 are MNHNS and SASEGT. V dropped 5 bases and J dropped 5 bases, with 7 bases sitting between them. The CDR3 DNA reads TGTGCCAGCAGTCCGGACCATAATTCACCCCTCCACTTT. Its translation is CASSPDHNSPLHF.

The chain employs TRBV7-2 and TRBJ2-1; TRBD2 aligns across 9 bases. CDR1 and CDR2 (germline): SGHTA, FQGNSA. This CDR3 contains 15 residues. V shed 3 bases, J shed 8 bases, and the junction held 8 bases outside the gene matches. CDR3 region: CASSFPSGALHEQFF. The CDR3 DNA is TGTGCCAGCAGCTTTCCTAGCGGGGCCCTGCATGAGCAGTTCTTC.